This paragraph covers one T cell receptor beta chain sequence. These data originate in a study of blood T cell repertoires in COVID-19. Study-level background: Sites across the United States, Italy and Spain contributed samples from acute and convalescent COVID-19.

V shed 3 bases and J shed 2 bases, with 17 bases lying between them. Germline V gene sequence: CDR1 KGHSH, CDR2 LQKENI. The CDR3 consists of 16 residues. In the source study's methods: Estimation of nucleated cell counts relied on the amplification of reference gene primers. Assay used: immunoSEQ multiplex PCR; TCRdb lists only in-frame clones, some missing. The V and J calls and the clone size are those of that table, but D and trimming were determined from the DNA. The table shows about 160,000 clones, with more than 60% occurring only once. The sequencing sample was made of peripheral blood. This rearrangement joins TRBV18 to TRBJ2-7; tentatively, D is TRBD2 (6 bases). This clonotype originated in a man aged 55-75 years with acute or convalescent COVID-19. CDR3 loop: CASSPGGGGRTYEQYF. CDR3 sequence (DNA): TGTGCCAGCTCACCGGGAGGAGGCGGAAGGACCTACGAGCAGTACTTC. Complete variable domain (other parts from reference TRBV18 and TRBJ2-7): NAGVMQNPRHLVRRRGQEARLRCSPMKGHSHVYWYRQLPEEGLKFMVYLQKENIIDESGMPKERFSAEFPKEGPSILRIQQVVRGDSAAYFCASSPGGGGRTYEQYFGPGTRLTVT.